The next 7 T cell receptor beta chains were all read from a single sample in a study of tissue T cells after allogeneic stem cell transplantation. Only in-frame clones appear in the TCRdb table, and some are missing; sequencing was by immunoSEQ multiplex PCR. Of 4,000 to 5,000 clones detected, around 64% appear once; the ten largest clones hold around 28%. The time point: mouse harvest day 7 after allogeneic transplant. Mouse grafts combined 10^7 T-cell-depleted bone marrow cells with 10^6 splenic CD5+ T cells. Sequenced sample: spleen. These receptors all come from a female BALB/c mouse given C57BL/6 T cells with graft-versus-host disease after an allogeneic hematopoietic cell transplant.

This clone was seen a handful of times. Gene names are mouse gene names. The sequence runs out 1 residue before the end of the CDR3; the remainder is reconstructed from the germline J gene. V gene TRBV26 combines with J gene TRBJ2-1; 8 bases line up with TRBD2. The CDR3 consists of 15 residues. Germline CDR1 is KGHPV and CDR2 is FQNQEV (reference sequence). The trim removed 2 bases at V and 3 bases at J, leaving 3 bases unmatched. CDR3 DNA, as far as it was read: TGTGCCAGCAGTCTGGGGGACTGGAGCTATGCTGAGCAGTTC. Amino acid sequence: CASSLGDWSYAEQF. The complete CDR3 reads CASSLGDWSYAEQFF.

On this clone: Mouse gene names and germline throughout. The CDR3 is CASSQDGGHSPLYF. Partial CDR3 DNA: TGTGCCAGCAGCCAAGATGGGGGGCATTCGCCCCTCTAC. The chain carries TRBV5 and TRBJ1-6, with D tentatively TRBD1 (6 bases). The sequenced fragment ends 1 residue before the CDR3 boundary, so the rest is inferred from the germline J gene. TRBJ1-6 is given ORF status, its function remaining uncertain. V was clipped by 0 bases and J by 8 bases, with 8 bases between them. Germline CDR1 reads LGHNA; CDR2 reads YNLKQL (reference sequence). The CDR3 is made up of 14 amino acids.

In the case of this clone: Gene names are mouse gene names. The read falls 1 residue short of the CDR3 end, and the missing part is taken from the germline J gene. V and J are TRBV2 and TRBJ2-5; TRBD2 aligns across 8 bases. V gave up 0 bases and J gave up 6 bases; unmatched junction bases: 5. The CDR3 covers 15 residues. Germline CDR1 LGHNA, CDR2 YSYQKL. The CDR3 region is CASSQDGGARDTQYF. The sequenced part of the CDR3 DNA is TGTGCCAGCAGCCAAGACGGGGGGGCGCGGGACACCCAGTAC. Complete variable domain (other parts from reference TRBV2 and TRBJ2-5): DPKIIQKPKYLVAVTGSEKILICEQYLGHNAMYWYRQSAKKPLEFMFSYSYQKLMDNQTASSRFQPQSSKKNHLDLQITALKPDDSATYFCASSQDGGARDTQYFGPGTRLLVL.

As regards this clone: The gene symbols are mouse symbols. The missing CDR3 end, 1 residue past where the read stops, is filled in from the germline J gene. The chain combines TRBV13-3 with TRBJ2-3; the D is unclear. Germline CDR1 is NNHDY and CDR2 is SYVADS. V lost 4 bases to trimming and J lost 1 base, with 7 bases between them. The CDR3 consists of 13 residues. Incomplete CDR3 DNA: TGTGCCAGCAGTATTGGTGGTGCAGAAACGCTGTAT. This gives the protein CASSIGGAETLY. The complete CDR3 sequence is CASSIGGAETLYF.

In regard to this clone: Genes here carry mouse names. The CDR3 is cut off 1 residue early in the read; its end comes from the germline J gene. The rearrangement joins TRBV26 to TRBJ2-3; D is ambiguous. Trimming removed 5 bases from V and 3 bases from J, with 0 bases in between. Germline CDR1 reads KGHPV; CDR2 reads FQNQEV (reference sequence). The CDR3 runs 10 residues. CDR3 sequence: CASSAETLYF. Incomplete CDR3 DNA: TGTGCCAGCAGTGCAGAAACGCTGTAT.

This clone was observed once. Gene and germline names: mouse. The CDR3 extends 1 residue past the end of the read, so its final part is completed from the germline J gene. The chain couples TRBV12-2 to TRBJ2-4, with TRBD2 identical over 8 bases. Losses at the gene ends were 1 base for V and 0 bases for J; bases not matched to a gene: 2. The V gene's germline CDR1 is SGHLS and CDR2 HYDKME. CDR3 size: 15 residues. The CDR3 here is CASSLGGPSQNTLYF. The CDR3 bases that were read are TGTGCCAGCTCTCTGGGGGGGCCTAGTCAAAACACCTTGTAC.

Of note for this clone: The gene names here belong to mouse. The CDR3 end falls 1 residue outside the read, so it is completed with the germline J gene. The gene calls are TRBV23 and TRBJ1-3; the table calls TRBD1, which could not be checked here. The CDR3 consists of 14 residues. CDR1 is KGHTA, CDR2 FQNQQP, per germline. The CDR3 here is CSSSHDSSGNTLYF. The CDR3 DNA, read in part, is TGCTCCAGCAGTCACGACAGTTCTGGAAATACGCTCTAT.